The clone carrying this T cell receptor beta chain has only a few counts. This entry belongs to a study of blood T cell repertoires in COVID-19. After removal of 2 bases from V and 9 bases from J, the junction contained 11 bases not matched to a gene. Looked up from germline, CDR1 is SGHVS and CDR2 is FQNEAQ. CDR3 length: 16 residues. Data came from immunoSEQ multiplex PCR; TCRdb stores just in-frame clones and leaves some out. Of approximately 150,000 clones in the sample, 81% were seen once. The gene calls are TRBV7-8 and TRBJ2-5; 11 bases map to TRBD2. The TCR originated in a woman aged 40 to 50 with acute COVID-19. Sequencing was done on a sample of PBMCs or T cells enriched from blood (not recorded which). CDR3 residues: CASSLIAGGTVPPQYF. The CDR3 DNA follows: TGTGCCAGCAGCTTAATAGCGGGGGGGACCGTTCCGCCCCAGTACTTC.